This TCR beta chain is drawn from a study of glioma-infiltrating T cells. There are 13 residues in the CDR3. V lost 7 bases, J lost 4 bases, and 13 bases lay in between. CDR1 and CDR2 (germline): SGHVS, FQNEAQ. This clonotype showed up just a few times. The target antigen is unknown. The iRepertoire nested amplicon-rescue multiplex PCR amplified TCR alpha and beta CDR3s from RNA. From the multiplex PCR reads, TCRdb called clonotypes with MiXCR, one entry per CDR3 protein. The sample includes about 410,000 distinct CDR3 sequences, 41% of them seen just once. Whole-study results and caveats: CDR3 overlap between tissue and blood was very small.

The TCR originated in a human donor with low-grade glioma or glioblastoma, undergoing nonglioma brain surgery, or in good health (not recorded which). The chain is built from TRBV7-8 and TRBJ1-1; D uncertain. Material for sequencing was glioma tissue, nonneoplastic brain tissue, or PBMCs (not recorded which). CDR3 nucleotide sequence: TGTGCCAGCACCCCAACGGCCGGCACTGAAGCTTTCTTT. This encodes CASTPTAGTEAFF.